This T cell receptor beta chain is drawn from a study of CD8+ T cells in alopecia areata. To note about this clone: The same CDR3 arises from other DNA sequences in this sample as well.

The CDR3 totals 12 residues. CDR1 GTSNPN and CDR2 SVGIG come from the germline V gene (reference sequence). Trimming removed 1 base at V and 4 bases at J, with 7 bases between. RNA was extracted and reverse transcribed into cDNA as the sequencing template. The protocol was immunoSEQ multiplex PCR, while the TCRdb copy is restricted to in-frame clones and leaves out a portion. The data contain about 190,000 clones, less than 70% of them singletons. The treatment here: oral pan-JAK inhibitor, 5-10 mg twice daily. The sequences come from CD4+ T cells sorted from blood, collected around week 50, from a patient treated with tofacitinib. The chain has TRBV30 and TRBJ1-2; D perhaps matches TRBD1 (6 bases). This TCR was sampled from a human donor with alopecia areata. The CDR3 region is CAWSGGAYGYTF. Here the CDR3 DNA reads TGTGCCTGGAGTGGGGGGGCCTATGGCTACACCTTC. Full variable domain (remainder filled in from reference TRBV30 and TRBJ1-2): SQTIHQWPATLVQPVGSPLSLECTVEGTSNPNLYWYRQAAGRGLQLLFYSVGIGQISSEVPQNLSASRPQDRQFILSSKKLLLSDSGFYLCAWSGGAYGYTFGSGTRLTVV.